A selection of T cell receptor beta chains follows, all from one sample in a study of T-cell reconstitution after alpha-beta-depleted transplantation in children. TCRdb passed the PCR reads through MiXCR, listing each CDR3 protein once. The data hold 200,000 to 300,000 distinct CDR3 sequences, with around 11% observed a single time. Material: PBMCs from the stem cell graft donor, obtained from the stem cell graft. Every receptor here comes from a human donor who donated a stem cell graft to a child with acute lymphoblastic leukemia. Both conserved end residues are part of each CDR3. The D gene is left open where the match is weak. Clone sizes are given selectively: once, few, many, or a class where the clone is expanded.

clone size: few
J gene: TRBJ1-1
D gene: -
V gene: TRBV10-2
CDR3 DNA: TGCGCCAGCAGTGAGTTCGGGGACGCGAACACTGAAGCTTTCTTT
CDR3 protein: CASSEFGDANTEAFF

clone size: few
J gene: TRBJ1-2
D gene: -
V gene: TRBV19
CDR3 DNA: TGTGCCAGTATCAGGCCGGGACAATCATCGGTGGGCTACACCTTC
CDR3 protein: CASIRPGQSSVGYTF

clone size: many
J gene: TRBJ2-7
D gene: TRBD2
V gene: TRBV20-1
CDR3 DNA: TGCAGTGCTAACTCGCGGGGGTGGGAGCAGTACTTC
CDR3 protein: CSANSRGWEQYF

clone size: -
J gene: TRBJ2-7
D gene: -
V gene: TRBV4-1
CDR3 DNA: TGCGCCAGCAGCCAAGACGCACAGGGCGCCCGCGGGGAGCAGTACTTC
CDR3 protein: CASSQDAQGARGEQYF

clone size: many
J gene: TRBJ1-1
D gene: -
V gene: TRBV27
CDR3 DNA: TGTGCCAGCAGTCCCGACGGGGGGCGAAACACTGAAGCTTTCTTT
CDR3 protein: CASSPDGGRNTEAFF

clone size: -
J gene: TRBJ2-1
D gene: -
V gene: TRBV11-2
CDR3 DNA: TGTGCCAGCAGCGGCTGGGGTATTTACAATGAGCAGTTCTTC
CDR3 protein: CASSGWGIYNEQFF

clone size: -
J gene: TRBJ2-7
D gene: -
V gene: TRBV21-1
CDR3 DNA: TGTGCCAGCAGCAAATGTTACAGGGACCCGTTCCCCCTCTACGAGCAGTACTTC
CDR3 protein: CASSKCYRDPFPLYEQYF

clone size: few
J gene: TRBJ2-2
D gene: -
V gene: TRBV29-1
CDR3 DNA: TGCAGCGAGGGGGGCACCGGGGAGCTGTTTTTT
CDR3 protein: CSEGGTGELFF

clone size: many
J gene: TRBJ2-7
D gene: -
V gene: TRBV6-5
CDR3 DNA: TGTGCCAGCAGTTACGGAGGCAGTTTCTACGAGCAGTACTTC
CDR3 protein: CASSYGGSFYEQYF

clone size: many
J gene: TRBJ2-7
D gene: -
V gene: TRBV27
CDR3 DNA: TGTGCCAGCAGTTTATCCAGGGGCGTAGGCTACGAGCAGTACTTC
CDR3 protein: CASSLSRGVGYEQYF

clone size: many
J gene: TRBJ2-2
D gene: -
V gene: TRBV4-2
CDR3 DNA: TGTGCCAGCAGCCAAGAGGGCACTTCGAACACCGGGGAGCTGTTTTTT
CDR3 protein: CASSQEGTSNTGELFF

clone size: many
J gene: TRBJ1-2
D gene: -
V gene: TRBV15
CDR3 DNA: TGTGCCACCAGCAGAGAAAATTCCGGGACGTTAAACTATGGCTACACCTTC
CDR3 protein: CATSRENSGTLNYGYTF

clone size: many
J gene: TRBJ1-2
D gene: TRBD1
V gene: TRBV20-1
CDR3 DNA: TGCAGTGCTAGAGGCCGGGACAGATTCTATGGCTACACCTTC
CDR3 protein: CSARGRDRFYGYTF

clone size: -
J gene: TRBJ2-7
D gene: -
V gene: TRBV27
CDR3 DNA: TGTGCCAGCAGGCGGACAGAGGGCACCACAAACTCCTACGAGCAGTACTTC
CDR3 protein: CASRRTEGTTNSYEQYF

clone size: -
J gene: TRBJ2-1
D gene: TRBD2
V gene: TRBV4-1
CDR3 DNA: TGCGCCAGCAGCCGGTCGGTGGGAGGGGAAAATGAGCAGTTCTTC
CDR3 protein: CASSRSVGGENEQFF

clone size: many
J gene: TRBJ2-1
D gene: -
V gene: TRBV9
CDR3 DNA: TGTGCCAGCAGCGTAGACGCCGTAAGGGGGAGTGGTGAGCAGTTCTTC
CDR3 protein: CASSVDAVRGSGEQFF

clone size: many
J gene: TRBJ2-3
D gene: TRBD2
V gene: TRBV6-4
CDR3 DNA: TGTGCCAGCAGTGACTCTGGCGGGGGGTCGGGCACAGATACGCAGTATTTT
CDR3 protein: CASSDSGGGSGTDTQYF

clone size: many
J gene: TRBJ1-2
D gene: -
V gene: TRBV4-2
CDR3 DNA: TGTGCCAGCAGCCAGGACAGCATGATGGAAGGCTACACCTTC
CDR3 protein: CASSQDSMMEGYTF

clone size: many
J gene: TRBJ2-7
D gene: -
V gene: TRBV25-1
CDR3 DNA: TGTGCCAGCAGTGATCTGGGCAGGGGAACCTACGAGCAGTACTTC
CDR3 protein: CASSDLGRGTYEQYF

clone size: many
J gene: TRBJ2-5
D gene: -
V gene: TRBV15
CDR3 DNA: TGTGCCACCAGCAGAGATCGCGGACTCAATGGACAGACCCAGTACTTC
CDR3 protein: CATSRDRGLNGQTQYF

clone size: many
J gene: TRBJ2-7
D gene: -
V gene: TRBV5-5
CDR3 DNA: TGTGCCAGCAGGCCCCATGGGGGCATCCCCTACGAGCAGTACTTC
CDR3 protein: CASRPHGGIPYEQYF

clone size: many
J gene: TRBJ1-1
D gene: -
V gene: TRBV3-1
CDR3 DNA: TGTGCCAGCAGCCAAGAATATAGGAACACTGAAGCTTTCTTT
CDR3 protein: CASSQEYRNTEAFF

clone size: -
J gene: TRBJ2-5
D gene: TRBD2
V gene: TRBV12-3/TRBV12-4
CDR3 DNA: TGTGCCAGCAGTTTTCGCGGGAGCGCGAAGACCCAGTACTTC
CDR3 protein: CASSFRGSAKTQYF

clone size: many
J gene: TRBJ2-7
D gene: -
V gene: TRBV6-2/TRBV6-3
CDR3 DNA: TGTGCCAGCAGTTCCCTGCCCGTTTCCTACGAGCAGTACTTC
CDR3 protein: CASSSLPVSYEQYF

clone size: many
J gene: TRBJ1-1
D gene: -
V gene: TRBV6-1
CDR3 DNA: TGTGCCAGCAGCCCTGGACGGGTGGGGACTGAAGCTTTCTTT
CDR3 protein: CASSPGRVGTEAFF

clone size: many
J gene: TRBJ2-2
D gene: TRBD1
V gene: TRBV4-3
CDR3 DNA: TGCGCCAGCAGCCAAGCTCAGATTCGACAGGGAATGGGCGGGGAGCTGTTTTTT
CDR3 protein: CASSQAQIRQGMGGELFF

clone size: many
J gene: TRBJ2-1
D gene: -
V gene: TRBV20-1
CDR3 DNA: TGCAGTGCTAGAAGGGATGAGCAGTTCTTC
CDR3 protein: CSARRDEQFF

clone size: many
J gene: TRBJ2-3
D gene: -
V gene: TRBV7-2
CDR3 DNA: TGTGCCAGCAGCCCGGGAGTGTGGGGCACAGATACGCAGTATTTT
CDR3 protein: CASSPGVWGTDTQYF

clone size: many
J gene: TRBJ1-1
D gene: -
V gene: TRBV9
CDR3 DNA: TGTGCCAGCAGCGGATACAGGGATAACACTGAAGCTTTCTTT
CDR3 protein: CASSGYRDNTEAFF

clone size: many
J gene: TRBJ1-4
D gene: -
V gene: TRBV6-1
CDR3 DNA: TGTGCCAGCAGTGCCCGGGACACTTGGGGGGAAAAACTGTTTTTT
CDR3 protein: CASSARDTWGEKLFF

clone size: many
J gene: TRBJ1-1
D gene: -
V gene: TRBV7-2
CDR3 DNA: TGTGCCAGCAGCCAGCACAACACTGAAGCTTTCTTT
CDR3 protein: CASSQHNTEAFF

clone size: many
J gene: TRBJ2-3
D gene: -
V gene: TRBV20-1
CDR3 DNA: TGCAGCCCTTTCTGGGCGATCACAGATACGCAGTATTTT
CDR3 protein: CSPFWAITDTQYF

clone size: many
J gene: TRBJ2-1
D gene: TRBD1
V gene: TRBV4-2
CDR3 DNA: TGTGCCAGCAGCCCCGACAGGGTCGAAGAGCAGTTCTTC
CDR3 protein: CASSPDRVEEQFF

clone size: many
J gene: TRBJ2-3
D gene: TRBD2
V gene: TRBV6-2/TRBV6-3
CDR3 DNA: TGTGCCAGCAGTTCCCCCAGCGGGGGGGCGGGAGATACGCAGTATTTT
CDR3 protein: CASSSPSGGAGDTQYF

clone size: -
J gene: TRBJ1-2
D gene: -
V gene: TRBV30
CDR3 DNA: TGTGCCTGGGGGAAGGGGGGGGCGCAGGGTGGCTACACCTTC
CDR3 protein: CAWGKGGAQGGYTF

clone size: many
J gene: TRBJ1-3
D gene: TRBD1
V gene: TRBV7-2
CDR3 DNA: TGTGCCAGCAGCTCAGGGGGCTTTTATGGAAACACCATATATTTT
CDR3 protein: CASSSGGFYGNTIYF

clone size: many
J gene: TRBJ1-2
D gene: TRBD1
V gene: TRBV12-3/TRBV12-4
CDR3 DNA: TGTGCCAGCAGTCGCGGACAGGGTAATGCTAACTATGGCTACACCTTC
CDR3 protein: CASSRGQGNANYGYTF

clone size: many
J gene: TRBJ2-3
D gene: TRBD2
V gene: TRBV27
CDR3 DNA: TGTGCCAGCAGTTTATACACTAGCGGGGGCACAGATACGCAGTATTTT
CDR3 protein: CASSLYTSGGTDTQYF

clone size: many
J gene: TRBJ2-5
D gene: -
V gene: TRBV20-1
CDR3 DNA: TGCAGTGCGCGGACAGAGGAGACCCAGTACTTC
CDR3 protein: CSARTEETQYF

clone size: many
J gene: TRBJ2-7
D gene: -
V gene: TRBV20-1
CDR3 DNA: TGCAGTGCTAGTAGAGCCTACGAGCAGTACTTC
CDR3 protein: CSASRAYEQYF

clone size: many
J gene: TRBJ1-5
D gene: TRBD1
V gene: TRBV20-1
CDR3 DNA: TGCAGTGCTAGCGACTTGACAGGGAGCAATCAGCCCCAGCATTTT
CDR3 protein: CSASDLTGSNQPQHF

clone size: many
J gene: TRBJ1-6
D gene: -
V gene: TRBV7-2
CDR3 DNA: TGTGCCAGCACCCTACTCGGCGGGGGGAATTCACCCCTCCACTTT
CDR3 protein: CASTLLGGGNSPLHF

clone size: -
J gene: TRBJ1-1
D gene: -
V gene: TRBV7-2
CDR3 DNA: TGTGCCAGCAGCTTTGGTTTCTCGGGGGCGAGGACTGAAGCTTTCTTT
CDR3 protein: CASSFGFSGARTEAFF

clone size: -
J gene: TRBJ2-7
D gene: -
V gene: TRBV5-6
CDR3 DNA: TGTGCCAGCAGCTATGGACACGCGCCTTCCTACGAGCAGTACTTC
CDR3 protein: CASSYGHAPSYEQYF

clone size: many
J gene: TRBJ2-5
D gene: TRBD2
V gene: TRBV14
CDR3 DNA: TGTGCCAGCAGCTCGGGACTATCCGGAGAGACCCAGTACTTC
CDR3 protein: CASSSGLSGETQYF

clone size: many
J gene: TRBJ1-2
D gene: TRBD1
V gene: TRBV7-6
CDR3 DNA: TGTGCCAGCAGCCAAGGAGGACAGGGAGGCTATGGCTACACCTTC
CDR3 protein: CASSQGGQGGYGYTF

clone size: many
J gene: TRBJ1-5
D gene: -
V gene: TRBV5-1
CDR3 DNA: TGCGCCAGCAGCCCGCAGGGGAGTAGCAATCAGCCCCAGCATTTT
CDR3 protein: CASSPQGSSNQPQHF

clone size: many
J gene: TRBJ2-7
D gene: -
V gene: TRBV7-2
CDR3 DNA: TGTGCCAGCAGCTTAGGGACCTGGTCAGGCGAGCAGTACTTC
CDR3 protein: CASSLGTWSGEQYF

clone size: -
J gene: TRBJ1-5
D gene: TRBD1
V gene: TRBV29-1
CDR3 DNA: TGCAGCGTAAACACCGGGACAGGGAGTCAGCCCCAGCATTTT
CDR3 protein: CSVNTGTGSQPQHF

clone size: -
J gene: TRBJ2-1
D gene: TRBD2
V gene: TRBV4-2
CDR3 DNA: TGTGCCAGCAGCCAAGATAGGACTAGCGGAGTCTACAATGAGCAGTTCTTC
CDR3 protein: CASSQDRTSGVYNEQFF

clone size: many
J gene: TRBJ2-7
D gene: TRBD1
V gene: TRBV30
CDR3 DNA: TGTGCCTGGAGTGTACTGGGACAGGGTGTGGGAGAGCAGTACTTC
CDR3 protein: CAWSVLGQGVGEQYF

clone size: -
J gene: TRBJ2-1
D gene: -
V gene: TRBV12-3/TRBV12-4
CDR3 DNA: TGTGCCAGCAATGGGTGGGGGGGCCGGGGAATATACAATGAGCAGTTCTTC
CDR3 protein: CASNGWGGRGIYNEQFF

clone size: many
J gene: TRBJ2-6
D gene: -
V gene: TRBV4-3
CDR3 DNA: TGCGCCAGCAGCCAATCTACAGGGACGGGGGCCAACGTCCTGACTTTC
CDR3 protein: CASSQSTGTGANVLTF